This TCR beta chain was profiled in a study of a mutant IDH1 vaccine in newly diagnosed glioma. On the study more broadly: Eight vaccinations went to patients in weeks 1, 3, 5, 7, 11, 15, 19, 23. The sex distribution of treated patients was about 62% male and approximately 40% female, with a mean age of approximately 40 years.

Data came from immunoSEQ multiplex PCR; TCRdb stores just in-frame clones and leaves some out. The sample contains fewer than 75,000 clones, about 81% of which appear only once. In regard to this clone: Its antigen is still unknown.

Documented time point: week 11, during vaccination. Topical imiquimod was applied with each vaccine dose, which held 300 ug of mutant IDH1 20-mer peptide. This specimen consisted of PBMCs, obtained from a glioma patient whose treatment included an IDH1 peptide vaccine. This clonotype originated in a woman aged 45-65 years with glioma.

For the CDR3, the DNA is TGCGCCAGCAGCTCCCAAGCGGGGAGGAACACCGGGGAGCTGTTTTTT. This gives the protein CASSSQAGRNTGELFF. The chain couples TRBV5-1 to TRBJ2-2, with 7 bases lining up with TRBD2. The junction had 6 bases not matched to a gene; V was cut back by 3 bases and J by 1 base. This CDR3 has 16 amino acids. Germline-derived CDR1 and CDR2 are SGHRS and YFSETQ. Full variable domain (outside the CDR3, taken from reference TRBV5-1 and TRBJ2-2): KAGVTQTPRYLIKTRGQQVTLSCSPISGHRSVSWYQQTPGQGLQFLFEYFSETQRNKGNFPGRFSGRQFSNSRSEMNVSTLELGDSALYLCASSSQAGRNTGELFFGEGSRLTVL.